This entry concerns a single TCR beta chain. Its antigen is still unknown. Between the trimmed V and J ends, which lost 8 bases and 4 bases, there was a span of 18 bases. Per germline, CDR1 MNHEY and CDR2 SVGAGI. The CDR3 loop spans 14 amino acids. The data stem from a study of OX40 agonist ivuxolimab in advanced cancers. Points from the study as a whole: At doses 0.1 to 3.0 mg/kg, CD4+ and CD8+ clones expanded. Among patients with partial responses at 0.1-3.0 mg/kg, clonal expansion was among the lowest.

Samples were taken at baseline and on day 1 of cycles 4 and 7. Some clones are missing from TCRdb's copy, which holds only in-frame ones; the method was immunoSEQ multiplex PCR. The data show approximately 74,000 clones, 82% seen once. The TCR was taken from an adult with an advanced solid tumor such as melanoma, head and neck, liver or kidney cancer. The sequences come from CD4+ or CD8+ T cells sorted from blood, collected in a trial of the OX40 agonist ivuxolimab. This sequence joins TRBV6-5 and TRBJ2-7; no firm D call. The CDR3 region is CASRESRRTYEQYF. CDR3 DNA: TGTGCCAGCCGTGAATCCCGGCGAACATACGAGCAGTACTTC.